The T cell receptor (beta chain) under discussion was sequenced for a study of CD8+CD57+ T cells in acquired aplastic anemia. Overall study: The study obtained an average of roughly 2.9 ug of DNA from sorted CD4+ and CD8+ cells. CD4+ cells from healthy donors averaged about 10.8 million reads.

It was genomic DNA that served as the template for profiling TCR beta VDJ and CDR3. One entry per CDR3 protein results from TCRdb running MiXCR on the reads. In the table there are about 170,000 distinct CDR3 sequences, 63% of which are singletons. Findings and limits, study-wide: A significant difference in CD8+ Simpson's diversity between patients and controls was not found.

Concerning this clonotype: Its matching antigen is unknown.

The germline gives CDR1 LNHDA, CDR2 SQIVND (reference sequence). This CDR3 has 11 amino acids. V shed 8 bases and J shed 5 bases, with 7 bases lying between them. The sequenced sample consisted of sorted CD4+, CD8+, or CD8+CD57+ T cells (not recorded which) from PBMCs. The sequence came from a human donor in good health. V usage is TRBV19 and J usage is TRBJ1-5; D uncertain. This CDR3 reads CASLRYQPQHF. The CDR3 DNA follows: TGTGCCAGTCTGAGGTATCAGCCCCAGCATTTT.